Following are 9 T cell receptor beta chains from one sample sequenced in a study of T-cell reconstitution after alpha-beta-depleted transplantation in children. The authors prepared the TCRbeta library with unique molecular identifiers. One entry per CDR3 protein results from TCRdb running MiXCR on the PCR reads. The table includes 450,000 to 600,000 distinct CDR3 sequences, 15% to 20% detected once. Sample: PBMCs from the stem cell graft donor, taken from the stem cell graft. The receptors derive from a human donor who donated a stem cell graft to a child with acute lymphoblastic leukemia.

CDR3 DNA sequence: TGCGCCAGCAGCCCCCCGAATGGACAGAACACTGAAGCTTTCTTT. Protein sequence: CASSPPNGQNTEAFF. The V call is TRBV4-1, the J call TRBJ1-1, with a possible D match to TRBD1 (5 bases). The CDR3 runs 15 residues. V lost 4 bases to trimming and J lost 1 base, with 13 bases between them. The germline gives CDR1 MGHRA, CDR2 YSYEKL.

This clonotype was found a few times. The rearrangement joins TRBV5-1 to TRBJ2-1, with 9 bases that match TRBD2. V trimming: 7 bases; J trimming: 2 bases; junction bases outside the gene matches: 7. The CDR3 length is 15 residues. Germline CDR1 and CDR2: SGHRS and YFSETQ. CDR3 DNA: TGCGCCAGCCGGAGAGCGGGAGGCGCCTACAATGAGCAGTTCTTC. This translates into CASRRAGGAYNEQFF.

The chain carries TRBV20-1 and TRBJ1-5; D is undetermined. Germline CDR1 reads DFQATT; CDR2 reads SNEGSKA (reference sequence). This CDR3 is built from 12 residues. Trimming shortened V by 5 bases and J by 4 bases, and 9 bases separated the two germline ends. The CDR3 DNA is TGCAGTGCTGACCCTCCTAATCAGCCCCAGCATTTT. This sequence encodes CSADPPNQPQHF.

The V and J genes are TRBV27 and TRBJ1-1; D ambiguous. Trimming took 3 bases from V and 0 from J, leaving 5 bases between them. Germline V CDR1 and CDR2: MNHEY, SMNVEV (reference sequence). The CDR3 is made up of 13 amino acids. Here the CDR3 reads CASSFIMNTEAFF. The CDR3 coding sequence is TGTGCCAGCAGTTTTATCATGAACACTGAAGCTTTCTTT.

The J gene is TRBJ2-7, the V gene TRBV5-1, with 7 bases lining up with TRBD1. Trimming took 3 bases from V and 6 from J; bases not matched to a gene: 12. CDR3 length equals 15 residues. The germline CDR1 and CDR2 sequences are SGHRS and YFSETQ. The chain's CDR3 is CASSSRQGTSGEQYF. For the CDR3, the DNA is TGCGCCAGCAGCTCCCGACAGGGAACCTCCGGCGAGCAGTACTTC.

This clonotype was found a few times. V and J are TRBV5-1 and TRBJ2-3; TRBD2 agrees at 8 bases. Losses at the gene ends were 0 bases for V and 2 bases for J; bases not matched to a gene: 8. The CDR3 is made up of 17 amino acids. Germline V CDR1 and CDR2: SGHRS, YFSETQ. DNA for the CDR3: TGCGCCAGCAGCTTGGACCTACTAGCGGCCCCCACAGATACGCAGTATTTT. Its protein product is CASSLDLLAAPTDTQYF.

The chain is built from TRBV7-2 and TRBJ2-7; no definite D call. This CDR3 is built from 14 residues. From germline, CDR1 is SGHTA and CDR2 FQGNSA. Trimming pared 0 bases from V and 6 bases from J, leaving 12 bases between. CDR3 amino acids: CASSLAGIKGEQYF. As DNA, the CDR3 is TGTGCCAGCAGCTTAGCGGGAATCAAGGGCGAGCAGTACTTC.

The V call is TRBV2, the J call TRBJ2-5; 8 nucleotides match TRBD1. Per germline, CDR1 SNHLY and CDR2 FYNNEI. Unmatched junction bases numbered 10, after V lost 11 bases and J lost 5 bases. The CDR3 extends over 13 amino acids. CDR3 DNA: TGTGCCGTTGTTAGGACAGGGACGGAGACCCAGTACTTC. As protein: CAVVRTGTETQYF. Filled out from reference TRBV2 and TRBJ2-5, the complete variable domain reads EPEVTQTPSHQVTQMGQEVILRCVPISNHLYFYWYRQILGQKVEFLVSFYNNEISEKSEIFDDQFSVERPDGSNFTLKIRSTKLEDSAMYFCAVVRTGTETQYFGPGTRLLVL.

This clonotype was recorded a few times. CDR3 protein: CASNVAGGPSYNEQFF. The CDR3 region has the DNA TGTGCCAGCAACGTAGCGGGAGGGCCCTCCTACAATGAGCAGTTCTTC. This chain joins TRBV12-3 or TRBV12-4 and TRBJ2-1, with 11 bases that match TRBD2. The CDR3 runs 16 residues. The V segment lost 7 bases and the J segment 0 bases; nucleotides outside the gene matches: 5.